This T cell receptor beta chain derives from a study of Ad26.COV2.S vaccination and SARS-CoV-2 variants. Study-wide background: Among those in the COV1001 Ad26.COV2.S trial arm was the donor. General study findings and limits: Placebo recipients trailed vaccine recipients in spike-specific TCR breadth.

This clone was seen just once. Its antigen is as yet unknown. Noted treatment: 15 to 20 received Ad26.COV2.S at low or high dose, single or two shots; roughly 5 received placebo; per-sample allocation not given. Samples analyzed were those drawn on day 63 after the first vaccine or placebo injection. The donor was a Boston adult aged 18-55 years. It was Wuhan-strain SARS-CoV-2 spike that the Ad26 vaccine vector expressed. Method: immunoSEQ multiplex PCR; TCRdb's copy keeps in-frame clones and lacks some. Here the sample spans 300,000 to 350,000 clones, about nine tenths being singletons. This sample comprised peripheral blood, obtained in a trial of Ad26.COV2.S vaccine versus placebo. The source is a person between 18 and 65 years old who received the Ad26.COV2.S COVID-19 vaccine or a placebo.

DNA for the CDR3: TGTGCCAGCAGCTTCGGACAGGGAGGAAAGGGTAGCAATCAGCCCCAGCATTTT. The encoded protein is CASSFGQGGKGSNQPQHF. The gene calls are TRBV5-5 and TRBJ1-5; 8 bases match TRBD1. CDR1 SGHKS and CDR2 YYEKEE come from the germline V gene (reference sequence). CDR3 length: 18 amino acids. V was pared by 2 bases and J by 0 bases, with 10 bases of the junction left unmatched.